The clone carrying this T cell receptor (beta chain) was detected many times. Its antigen remains unidentified. The data stem from a study of blood T cells in healthy people across ages. Donors ranged from about 6 to 95 years old and were healthy Caucasians in Russia. The length of the CDR3 is 17 residues. CDR1 is SGHVT and CDR2 is SQSDAQ in the germline V gene. Trimming took 5 bases from V and 2 from J; bases not matched to a gene: 12. Overall study results and limits: Per million T cells, the diversity of TCR beta decreased roughly linearly as age advanced.

The use of a sample-barcoded 5' primer and a J-beta primer mix characterized a second PCR of 7 to 11 cycles. Unique molecular identifiers of 12 random nucleotides labeled each cDNA. One entry per CDR3 protein results from TCRdb running MiXCR on the 5' RACE reads. The data show 800,000 to 950,000 distinct CDR3 sequences, just under 30% seen once. The same sample was also studied in work on T cells of mothers and their children. That paper states: Thymic selection molds TCR recombination products alike in related and unrelated pairs.

Material for sequencing was blood. The chain combines TRBV7-4 with TRBJ2-5; 9 bases are a match to TRBD1. The receptor was isolated from a woman in her 40s in good health. As DNA, the CDR3 is TGTGCCAGCAGCGCCTACCGGGACAGGGTACCTCAAGAGACCCAGTACTTC. Translating gives CASSAYRDRVPQETQYF.